This T cell receptor (beta chain) was recorded in a study of blood T cell repertoires in COVID-19. Study-wide background: Samples taken during acute and convalescent COVID-19 were collected in the United States, Italy and Spain. T cells, B-cell-depleted T cells, or PBMCs provided the cDNA or gDNA that served as material.

CDR3 length: 15 residues. Trimming stripped 0 bases from V and 6 bases from J, with 12 bases between. Germline V gene lookup returns CDR1 LNHNV and CDR2 YYDKDF (reference sequence). Authors' analysis steps: Amplification from reference gene primers served as the basis for estimated nucleated cell counts. Using immunoSEQ multiplex PCR, the repertoire was profiled, and TCRdb retains in-frame clones only, with some absent. V and J calls and clone size are copied from that table; D and trimming were computed from the DNA. The table shows 87,000 or so clones, with more than 70% occurring only once. The chain has TRBV15 and TRBJ1-3; TRBD1 is a possible D gene (5 bases). Sequencing was done on a sample of peripheral blood. This TCR derives from a human donor with acute or convalescent COVID-19. The donor label of this sample is uncertain. CDR3: CATSRDGGDQNTIYF. The CDR3 nucleotides are TGTGCCACCAGCAGAGATGGGGGGGATCAAAACACCATATATTTT.